Below are 4 T cell receptor beta chains sequenced from a single sample in a study of identical twins. One entry per CDR3 protein results from TCRdb running MiXCR on the 5' RACE reads. The sample consists of about 700,000 distinct CDR3 sequences, 5.5% to 6.5% of them appearing once. What was sequenced was naive T cells sorted from blood. These receptors all stem from a man aged 18 to 30 in good health.

Only a few counts were recorded for this clonotype. This sequence joins TRBV5-1 and TRBJ1-1; 12 positions match TRBD1. Trimming removed 0 bases from V and 4 bases from J; junction bases left unmatched: 1. The CDR3 is 15 residues long. Germline CDR1 is SGHRS and CDR2 is YFSETQ. The CDR3 DNA is TGCGCCAGCAGCTTGGGGGACAGGGGGCTCACTGAAGCTTTCTTT. The encoded protein is CASSLGDRGLTEAFF.

This clonotype was counted ten times or more. J is TRBJ2-3 and V is TRBV4-1; D is unresolved. Germline V gene sequence: CDR1 MGHRA, CDR2 YSYEKL. Trimming left V 4 bases short and J 1 base short, with 12 bases between. This CDR3 has 15 residues. The CDR3 nucleotides are TGCGCCAGCAGCCTCATAGGAAGTGGCACAGATACGCAGTATTTT. It encodes CASSLIGSGTDTQYF.

V and J are TRBV20-1 and TRBJ2-7, with a tentative D call TRBD2 (6 bases). The CDR3 sequence is 14 residues long. V was shortened by 0 bases and J by 0 bases, with 9 bases between the two germline ends. From germline, CDR1 is DFQATT and CDR2 SNEGSKA (reference sequence). As DNA, the CDR3 is TGCAGTGCTAGAGATAGTAGCGGCTCCTACGAGCAGTACTTC. Amino acid sequence: CSARDSSGSYEQYF.

This clonotype was counted only a few times. The DNA for the CDR3 is TGTGCCAGCAGCGGCAGACAGGGGGAGAGCTCTGGGGCCAACGTCCTGACTTTC. Its protein is CASSGRQGESSGANVLTF. The chain carries TRBV11-2 and TRBJ2-6; 9 positions agree with TRBD1. CDR1 and CDR2 from the germline V gene are SGHAT and FQNNGV. CDR3 length equals 18 residues. The ends lost 5 bases at V and 0 bases at J; junction bases unmatched: 8. Drawing the rest from reference TRBV11-2 and TRBJ2-6, the complete variable domain is EAGVAQSPRYKIIEKRQSVAFWCNPISGHATLYWYQQILGQGPKLLIQFQNNGVVDDSQLPKDRFSAERLKGVDSTLKIQPAKLEDSAVYLCASSGRQGESSGANVLTFGAGSRLTVL.